This TCR beta chain was captured in a study of blood T cell repertoires in COVID-19. Study-level background: The United States, Italy and Spain were the sources of the acute and convalescent COVID-19 samples. From T cells, B-cell-depleted T cells, or PBMCs came the material, which was cDNA or gDNA.

CDR1 SGHRS and CDR2 YFSETQ come from the germline V gene. V dropped 0 bases and J dropped 3 bases, with 16 bases sitting between them. This CDR3 has 16 residues. In the original processing: How many nucleated cells were present was estimated from reference gene primer amplification. Data came from immunoSEQ multiplex PCR; TCRdb stores just in-frame clones and leaves some out. That table gives V, J and clone size, and the DNA gave D and trimming. The sample includes tens of thousands of clones, less than 90% of them seen just once. This clonotype originated in a human donor with active COVID-19. The donor label of this sample is uncertain. The sample comprised peripheral blood. V is TRBV5-1 and J is TRBJ2-7; possible D gene TRBD1, 5 bases. CDR3: CASSLATGSGLYEQYF. The CDR3 region has the DNA TGCGCCAGCAGCTTGGCCACAGGTTCGGGCCTCTACGAGCAGTACTTC.